The TCR beta chain described here comes from a study of blood T cell repertoires in COVID-19. The wider study: Samples came from the United States, Italy and Spain, spanning acute and convalescent COVID-19. T cells, B-cell-depleted T cells, or PBMCs provided the cDNA or gDNA that served as material.

Produced via immunoSEQ multiplex PCR; TCRdb's table is partial and in-frame only. The sample holds hundreds of thousands of clones, roughly 85% seen once. With 3 bases removed from V and 1 base from J, the gap between germline ends came to 9 bases. Germline V CDR1 and CDR2: GTSNPN, SVGIG (reference sequence). The CDR3 has 13 amino acids. The rearrangement joins TRBV30 to TRBJ1-1; D uncertain. This TCR was recovered from a woman younger than 45 with active or convalescent COVID-19. The specimen was peripheral blood. The CDR3 loop reads CAWRIQPNTEAFF. The CDR3 nucleotides are TGTGCCTGGAGAATACAGCCGAACACTGAAGCTTTCTTT.